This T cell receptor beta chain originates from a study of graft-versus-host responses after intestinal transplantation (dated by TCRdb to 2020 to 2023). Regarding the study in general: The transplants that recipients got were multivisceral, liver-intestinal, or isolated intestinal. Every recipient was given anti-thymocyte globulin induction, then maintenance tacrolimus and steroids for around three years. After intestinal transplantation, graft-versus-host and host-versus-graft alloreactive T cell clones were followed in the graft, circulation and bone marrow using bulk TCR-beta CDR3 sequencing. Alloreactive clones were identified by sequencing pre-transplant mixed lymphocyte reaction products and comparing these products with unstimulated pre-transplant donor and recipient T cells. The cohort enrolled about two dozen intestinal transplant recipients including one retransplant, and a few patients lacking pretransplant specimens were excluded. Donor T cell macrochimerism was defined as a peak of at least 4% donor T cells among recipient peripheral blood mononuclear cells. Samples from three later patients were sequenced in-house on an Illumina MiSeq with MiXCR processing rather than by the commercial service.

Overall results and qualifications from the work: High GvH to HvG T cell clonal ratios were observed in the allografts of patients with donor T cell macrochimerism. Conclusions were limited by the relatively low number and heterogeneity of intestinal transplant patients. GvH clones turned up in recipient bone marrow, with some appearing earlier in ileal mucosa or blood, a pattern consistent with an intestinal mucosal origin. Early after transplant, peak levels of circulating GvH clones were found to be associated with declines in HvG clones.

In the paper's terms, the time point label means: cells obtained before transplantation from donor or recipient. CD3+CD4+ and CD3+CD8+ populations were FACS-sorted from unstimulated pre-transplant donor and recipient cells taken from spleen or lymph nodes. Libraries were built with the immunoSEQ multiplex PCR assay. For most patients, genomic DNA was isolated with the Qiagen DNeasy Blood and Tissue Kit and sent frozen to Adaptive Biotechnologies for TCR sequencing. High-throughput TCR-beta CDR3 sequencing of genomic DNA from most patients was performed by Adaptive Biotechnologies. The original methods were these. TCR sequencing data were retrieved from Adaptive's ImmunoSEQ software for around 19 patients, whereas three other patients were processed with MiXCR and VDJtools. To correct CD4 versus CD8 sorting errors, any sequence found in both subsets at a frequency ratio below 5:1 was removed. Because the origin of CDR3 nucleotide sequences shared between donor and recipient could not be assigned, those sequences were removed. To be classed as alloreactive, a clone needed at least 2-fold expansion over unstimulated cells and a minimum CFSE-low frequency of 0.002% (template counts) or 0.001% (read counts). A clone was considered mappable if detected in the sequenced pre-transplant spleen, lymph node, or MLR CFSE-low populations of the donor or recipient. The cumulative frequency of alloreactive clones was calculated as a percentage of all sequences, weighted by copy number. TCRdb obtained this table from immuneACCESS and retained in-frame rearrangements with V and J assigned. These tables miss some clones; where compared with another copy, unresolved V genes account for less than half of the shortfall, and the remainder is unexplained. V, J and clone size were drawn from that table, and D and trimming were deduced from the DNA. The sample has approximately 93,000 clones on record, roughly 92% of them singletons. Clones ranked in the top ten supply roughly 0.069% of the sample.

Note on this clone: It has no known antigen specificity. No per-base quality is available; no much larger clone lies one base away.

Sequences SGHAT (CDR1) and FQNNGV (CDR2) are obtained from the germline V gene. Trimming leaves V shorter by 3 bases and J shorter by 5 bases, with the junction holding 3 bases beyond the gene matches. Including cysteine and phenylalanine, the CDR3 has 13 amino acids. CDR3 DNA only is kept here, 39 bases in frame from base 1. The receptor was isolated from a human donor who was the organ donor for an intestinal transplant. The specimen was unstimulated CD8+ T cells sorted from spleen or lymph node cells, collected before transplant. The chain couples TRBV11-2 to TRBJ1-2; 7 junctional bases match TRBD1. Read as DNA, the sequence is TGTGCCAGCAGCTTGACAGGGTGGTATGGCTACACCTTC. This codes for CASSLTGWYGYTF.